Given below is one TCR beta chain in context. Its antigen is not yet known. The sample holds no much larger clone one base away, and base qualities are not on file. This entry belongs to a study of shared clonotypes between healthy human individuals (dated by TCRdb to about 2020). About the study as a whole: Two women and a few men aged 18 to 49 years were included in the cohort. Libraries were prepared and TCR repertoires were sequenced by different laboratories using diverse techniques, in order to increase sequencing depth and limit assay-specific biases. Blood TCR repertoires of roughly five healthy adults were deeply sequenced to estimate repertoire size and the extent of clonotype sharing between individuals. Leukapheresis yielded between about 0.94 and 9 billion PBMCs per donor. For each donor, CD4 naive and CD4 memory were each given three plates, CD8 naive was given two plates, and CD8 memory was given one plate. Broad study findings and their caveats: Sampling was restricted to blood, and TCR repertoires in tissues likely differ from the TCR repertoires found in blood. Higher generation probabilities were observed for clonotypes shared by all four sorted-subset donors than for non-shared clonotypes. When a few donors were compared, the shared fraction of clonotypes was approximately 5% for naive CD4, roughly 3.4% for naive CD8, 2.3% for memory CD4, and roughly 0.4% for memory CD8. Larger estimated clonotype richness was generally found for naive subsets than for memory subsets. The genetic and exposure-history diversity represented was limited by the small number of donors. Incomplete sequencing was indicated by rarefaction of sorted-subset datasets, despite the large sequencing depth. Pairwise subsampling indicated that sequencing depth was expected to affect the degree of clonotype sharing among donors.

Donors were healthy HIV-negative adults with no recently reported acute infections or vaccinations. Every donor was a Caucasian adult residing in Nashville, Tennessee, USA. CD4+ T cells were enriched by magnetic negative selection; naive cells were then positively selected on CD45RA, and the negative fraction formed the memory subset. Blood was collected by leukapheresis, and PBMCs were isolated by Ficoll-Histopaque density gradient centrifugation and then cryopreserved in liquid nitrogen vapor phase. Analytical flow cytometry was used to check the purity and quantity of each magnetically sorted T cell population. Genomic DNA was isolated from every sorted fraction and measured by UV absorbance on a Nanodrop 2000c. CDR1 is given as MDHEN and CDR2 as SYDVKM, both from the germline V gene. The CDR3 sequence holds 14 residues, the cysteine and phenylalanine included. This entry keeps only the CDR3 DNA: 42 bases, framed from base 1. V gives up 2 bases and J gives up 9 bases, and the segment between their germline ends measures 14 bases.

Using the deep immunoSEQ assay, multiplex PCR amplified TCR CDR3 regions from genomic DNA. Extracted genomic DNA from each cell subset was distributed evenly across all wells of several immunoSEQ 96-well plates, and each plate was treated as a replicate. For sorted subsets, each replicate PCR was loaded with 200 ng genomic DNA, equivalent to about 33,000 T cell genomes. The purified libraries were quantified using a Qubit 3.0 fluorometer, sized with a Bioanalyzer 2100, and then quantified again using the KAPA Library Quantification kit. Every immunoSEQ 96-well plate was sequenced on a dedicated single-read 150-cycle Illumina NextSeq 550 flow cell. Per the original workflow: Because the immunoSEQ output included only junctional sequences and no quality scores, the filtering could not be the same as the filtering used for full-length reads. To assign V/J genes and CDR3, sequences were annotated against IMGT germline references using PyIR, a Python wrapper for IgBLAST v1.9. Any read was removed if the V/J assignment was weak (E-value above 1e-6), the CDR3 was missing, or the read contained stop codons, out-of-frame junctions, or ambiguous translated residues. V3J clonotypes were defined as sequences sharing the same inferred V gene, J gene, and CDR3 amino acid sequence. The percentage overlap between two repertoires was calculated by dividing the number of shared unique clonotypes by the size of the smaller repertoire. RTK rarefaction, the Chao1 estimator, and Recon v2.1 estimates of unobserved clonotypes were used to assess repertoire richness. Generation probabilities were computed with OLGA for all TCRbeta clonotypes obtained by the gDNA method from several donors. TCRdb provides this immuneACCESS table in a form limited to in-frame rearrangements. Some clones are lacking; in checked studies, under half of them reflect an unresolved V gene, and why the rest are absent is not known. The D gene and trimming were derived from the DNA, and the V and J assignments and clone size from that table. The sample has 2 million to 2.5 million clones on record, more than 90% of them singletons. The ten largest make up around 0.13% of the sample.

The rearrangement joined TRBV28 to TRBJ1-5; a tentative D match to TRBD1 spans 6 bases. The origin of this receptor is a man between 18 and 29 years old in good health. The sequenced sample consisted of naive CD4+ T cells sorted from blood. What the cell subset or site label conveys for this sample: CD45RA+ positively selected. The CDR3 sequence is CASSLRTAIRPQHF. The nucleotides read TGTGCCAGCAGTTTAAGGACAGCTATTCGGCCCCAGCATTTT.